The clone carrying this T cell receptor beta chain was seen at least ten times. The antigen remains undetermined. Assembly of TCR beta libraries relied on iRepertoire HTBI primers together with Arm-PCR of CDR3 regions. In TCRdb, the multiplex PCR reads were re-called with MiXCR into one record per CDR3 protein. Here the sample spans approximately 540,000 distinct CDR3 sequences, around 13% being singletons. The time point here: newly diagnosed GD, antithyroid drugs for less than 3 months. The TCR library was made from RNA extracted from PBMCs. The sample comes from a study of regulatory T cells in long-lasting Graves disease. Study findings and constraints: Persistent disease was associated with favored TRBV28 usage and with favored use of TRBJ1-2 and TRBJ2-5.

The V gene's germline CDR1 is MNHEY and CDR2 SVGEGT. Germline trimming cut 5 bases from V and 3 bases from J; bases unmatched to any gene: 11. The CDR3 consists of 17 residues. The same data also went into a second study, on T cells in Graves' hyperthyroidism and ophthalmopathy.

V gene TRBV6-2 or TRBV6-3 combines with J gene TRBJ2-1; 9 nucleotides line up with TRBD2. This TCR was recovered from a woman in her twenties or thirties with Graves disease. The sequenced sample was peripheral blood mononuclear cells (PBMCs), obtained at new diagnosis, from a patient treated with antithyroid drugs. CDR3 residues: CASSEEMGLALYNEQFF. CDR3 sequence (DNA): TGTGCCAGCAGTGAAGAGATGGGACTAGCACTCTACAATGAGCAGTTCTTC.